This T cell receptor (beta chain) was sequenced during a study of blood T cell repertoires in COVID-19. The V gene's germline CDR1 is MDHEN and CDR2 SYDVKM. The germline V and J ends were trimmed by 5 bases and 9 bases, with 11 bases remaining between them. This CDR3 is 12 amino acids long. The method was immunoSEQ multiplex PCR; TCRdb's version includes in-frame clones alone and lacks a portion of them. The sample yields over 100,000 clones, about 78% seen once. This TCR came from a human donor in a cohort sampled during active or convalescent COVID-19. The sequenced sample consisted of peripheral blood. The chain links TRBV28 to TRBJ1-5; D not certain. The CDR3 nucleotides read TGTGCCAGCAGTCATTCGGTTTGGCCCCAGCATTTT. Amino acids: CASSHSVWPQHF. The whole variable domain, remainder taken from reference TRBV28 and TRBJ1-5, is DVKVTQSSRYLVKRTGEKVFLECVQDMDHENMFWYRQDPGLGLRLIYFSYDVKMKEKGDIPEGYSVSREKKERFSLILESASTNQTSMYLCASSHSVWPQHFGDGTRLSIL.